This passage covers 20 T cell receptor beta chains from one sample sequenced in a study of T cell repertoires in cytomegalovirus infection. TCRdb analysed the reads with MiXCR anew, one entry per CDR3 protein. This sample has just over 300,000 distinct CDR3 sequences, with 17% found just once. Sequenced sample: PBMCs. The receptor source for this set is a human donor in good health (CMV status not recorded). Some clones in this sample may be carry-over from other donors' samples.

This clonotype was picked up many times. The J gene is TRBJ2-3, the V gene TRBV12-3 or TRBV12-4, with TRBD1 matching 9 bases. This CDR3 region has 15 residues. V was pared by 7 bases and J by 0 bases, with 5 bases of the junction left unmatched. CDR3 amino acids: CASTPQGASTDTQYF. The CDR3 DNA follows: TGTGCCAGCACACCACAGGGGGCTAGCACAGATACGCAGTATTTT.

This clonotype was seen ten or more times. V gene TRBV7-2 combines with J gene TRBJ2-1; D may be TRBD2 (6 bases). Trimming removed 6 bases from V and 4 bases from J, with 13 bases in between. Germline V gives CDR1 SGHTA, CDR2 FQGNSA. CDR3 length equals 14 residues. The DNA for the CDR3 is TGTGCCAGCAGTGCTGCGGGGTCTTACAATGAGCAGTTCTTC. It encodes CASSAAGSYNEQFF.

This chain uses TRBV7-2 with TRBJ2-5, with D tentatively TRBD2 (6 bases). Between the trimmed V and J ends, which lost 1 base and 4 bases, there was a span of 19 bases. CDR1 and CDR2 from the germline V gene are SGHTA and FQGNSA. The CDR3 is 17 residues long. Written as DNA, the CDR3 is TGTGCCAGCAGCTTAGGCCCTGGGACTTCTTGGGGAGAGACCCAGTACTTC. It codes for CASSLGPGTSWGETQYF. Drawing the rest from reference TRBV7-2 and TRBJ2-5, the complete variable domain is GAGVSQSPSNKVTEKGKDVELRCDPISGHTALYWYRQSLGQGLEFLIYFQGNSAPDKSGLPSDRFSAERTGGSVSTLTIQRTQQEDSAVYLCASSLGPGTSWGETQYFGPGTRLLVL.

Only a few counts were recorded for this clonotype. The chain uses TRBV11-1 and TRBJ2-3; a possible D gene is TRBD2 (5 bases). Germline assignment: CDR1 SGHAT and CDR2 FQDESV (reference sequence). The CDR3 has 15 residues. The ends were cut back, 6 bases at V and 6 bases at J, with 19 bases in the middle. In nucleotides, the CDR3 is TGTGCCAGCAGTCCTCGAACGGGCCGGAGGGATACGCAGTATTTT. Its translation is CASSPRTGRRDTQYF.

The V and J genes are TRBV20-1 and TRBJ2-5; no clear D gene. Trimming removed 6 bases at V and 1 base at J, with 6 bases between. Germline-derived CDR1 and CDR2 are DFQATT and SNEGSKA (reference sequence). CDR3 length equals 11 residues. CDR3 in amino acids: CSASFQETQYF. Here the CDR3 DNA reads TGCAGTGCAAGCTTCCAAGAGACCCAGTACTTC.

This clonotype was observed a handful of times. A single base separates this from a much larger clone, so it may be a read error. The gene calls are TRBV7-2 and TRBJ2-5, with 10 bases fitting TRBD2. The CDR3 contains 15 residues. Germline CDR1 is SGHTA and CDR2 is FQGNSA. Written as DNA, the CDR3 is TGTGCCAGCAGCTTAAAGCGGGGGGGCCAAGGGACCCAGTACTTC. It codes for CASSLKRGGQGTQYF.

This clonotype was picked up a small number of times. CDR3 loop: CASSWRVEQFF. In nucleotides, the CDR3 is TGTGCCAGCAGTTGGCGGGTTGAGCAGTTCTTC. The chain employs TRBV6-2 or TRBV6-3 and TRBJ2-1; D possibly corresponds to TRBD2 (5 bases). Trimming removed 4 bases at V and 9 bases at J, with 7 bases between. Germline CDR1 MNHEY, CDR2 SVGEGT. The CDR3 sequence is 11 residues long.

The sample holds many counts of this clonotype. This chain uses TRBV7-6 with TRBJ1-4; D perhaps matches TRBD1 (6 bases). The germline CDR1 and CDR2 sequences are SGHVS and FNYEAQ. Between the trimmed V and J ends, which lost 3 bases and 5 bases, there was a span of 10 bases. The CDR3 has 14 residues. The CDR3 loop reads CASSFKQGNEKLFF. For the CDR3, the DNA is TGTGCCAGCAGCTTTAAACAGGGAAATGAAAAACTGTTTTTT.

This clonotype was picked up many times. The V call is TRBV4-3, the J call TRBJ1-1; 8 bases fit TRBD1. The trim removed 5 bases at V and 5 bases at J, leaving 4 bases unmatched. Germline V gene lookup returns CDR1 LGHNA and CDR2 YSLEER. This CDR3 comprises 13 residues. In nucleotides, the CDR3 is TGCGCCAGCAGCTCCGACAGGGGAACTGAAGCTTTCTTT. This encodes CASSSDRGTEAFF.

V gene TRBV19 combines with J gene TRBJ2-1; 10 bases line up with TRBD2. V was clipped by 1 base and J by 5 bases; unmatched bases: 5. CDR1 and CDR2 (germline): LNHDA, SQIVND (reference sequence). The CDR3 is 16 residues long. In DNA form, the CDR3 reads TGTGCCAGTAGTATAGTTCTAGCGGGGGCCCACAATGAGCAGTTCTTC. Residues: CASSIVLAGAHNEQFF.

The sample holds a few counts of this clonotype. This chain links TRBV4-3 with TRBJ1-4, with D maybe TRBD1 (5 bases). V lost 4 bases and J lost 4, with 10 bases in between. The CDR3 consists of 14 residues. CDR1 and CDR2 from the germline V gene are LGHNA and YSLEER. The CDR3 region is CASSRGGVNEKLFF. CDR3 bases: TGCGCCAGCAGCCGCGGAGGGGTTAATGAAAAACTGTTTTTT.

This clonotype occurred a few times. This chain connects TRBV5-4 to TRBJ2-5; 13 nucleotides line up with TRBD2. CDR1 and CDR2 (germline): SGHNT, YYREEE (reference sequence). V lost 3 bases and J lost 4; bases outside the gene matches: 9. This CDR3 is built from 17 residues. CDR3 loop: CASSSRARLAGGETQYF. The CDR3 DNA follows: TGTGCCAGCAGCTCGAGGGCCCGACTAGCGGGGGGAGAGACCCAGTACTTC.

The CDR3 sequence is CSARVPPSNEKLFF. The CDR3 DNA reads as TGCAGTGCTAGAGTCCCCCCGTCGAATGAAAAACTGTTTTTT. The gene calls are TRBV20-1 and TRBJ1-4; no firm D call. Trimming left V 1 base short and J 5 bases short, with 11 bases between. The CDR3 totals 14 residues. From germline, CDR1 is DFQATT and CDR2 SNEGSKA (reference sequence).

This clonotype was seen more than once but under ten times. The chain is built from TRBV25-1 and TRBJ2-2; D is perhaps TRBD1 (6 bases). V shed 1 base and J shed 4 bases, with 10 bases lying between them. The CDR3 sequence is 15 residues long. Germline V gene data show CDR1 as MGHDK and CDR2 as SYGVNS. This chain's CDR3 is CASSESLGGTGELFF. In DNA form, the CDR3 reads TGTGCCAGCAGTGAATCGTTAGGGGGCACCGGGGAGCTGTTTTTT. Full variable domain (rest looked up from reference TRBV25-1 and TRBJ2-2): EADIYQTPRYLVIGTGKKITLECSQTMGHDKMYWYQQDPGMELHLIHYSYGVNSTEKGDLSSESTVSRIRTEHFPLTLESARPSHTSQYLCASSESLGGTGELFFGEGSRLTVL.

This clonotype was counted many times. V gene TRBV7-2 combines with J gene TRBJ1-1, with D maybe TRBD1 (5 bases). The germline gives CDR1 SGHTA, CDR2 FQGNSA. V lost 5 bases and J 8 bases, leaving 18 bases between the germline ends. The CDR3 totals 14 residues. The CDR3 coding sequence is TGTGCCAGCAGCACTAGTGTTACGGGGCTCGAAGCTTTCTTT. This encodes CASSTSVTGLEAFF.

The chain has TRBV20-1 and TRBJ2-7, with TRBD1 as a possible D gene (6 bases). Germline loops: CDR1 DFQATT, CDR2 SNEGSKA (reference sequence). The CDR3 runs 14 residues. Trimming pared 5 bases from V and 0 bases from J, leaving 14 bases between. The CDR3 here is CSAPRQASSYEQYF. As DNA, the CDR3 is TGCAGTGCTCCTCGACAGGCTTCCTCCTACGAGCAGTACTTC.

This clonotype was picked up a small number of times. This chain uses TRBV12-3 or TRBV12-4 with TRBJ1-6, with a possible D match to TRBD1 (6 bases). This CDR3 is built from 13 residues. V was trimmed by 6 bases and J by 9 bases, leaving 12 bases between them. The CDR3 DNA reads TGTGCCAGCAGCCCTACAGGGAGTTCACCCCTCCACTTT. As protein: CASSPTGSSPLHF.

This clonotype was recorded at least ten times. The V and J genes are TRBV7-9 and TRBJ1-3; tentatively, D is TRBD1 (5 bases). There are 15 residues in the CDR3. Germline lookup yields CDR1 SEHNR and CDR2 FQNEAQ (reference sequence). V lost 5 bases and J lost 0, with 11 bases in between. The DNA of the CDR3 is TGTGCCAGCAGCCAGGGTAGGGGCTCTGGAAACACCATATATTTT. This sequence encodes CASSQGRGSGNTIYF.

This clonotype appeared a few times. The CDR3 sequence is CASSYPYPDRPVGYTF. Written as DNA, the CDR3 is TGTGCCAGCAGTTACCCGTATCCCGACAGGCCCGTTGGCTACACCTTC. The chain joins TRBV6-2 or TRBV6-3 to TRBJ1-2; possibly TRBD1 for D (6 bases). CDR3 length: 16 residues. Germline values: CDR1 MNHEY, CDR2 SVGEGT. The V end lost 2 bases, the J end lost 7 bases, and 20 bases lay between the germline ends.

The chain employs TRBV27 and TRBJ2-3, with D tentatively TRBD1 or TRBD2 (5 bases each). In germline, CDR1 is MNHEY, CDR2 SMNVEV (reference sequence). V was cut by 4 bases and J by 4 bases, with 9 bases left in between. This CDR3 contains 13 residues. This CDR3 reads CASSWGLPDTQYF. The CDR3 region has the DNA TGTGCCAGCAGTTGGGGGTTGCCAGATACGCAGTATTTT.